What follows are 31 T cell receptor beta chains derived from one specimen sequenced in a study of post-analysis software for immune sequencing data. These receptors' antigens are unknown. Study observations and caveats: In patients, about 5 TRBV segments were more frequent than in controls, with TRBV5-6, TRBV5-1 and TRBV20-1 among them.

Unique-molecular-identifier-tagged TCR beta cDNA libraries were used. TCRdb re-called the PCR reads through MiXCR, storing one row per CDR3 protein. The top ten clones hold about 12% of a sample with hundreds of thousands of distinct CDR3 sequences, roughly 45% of them seen once. Sequenced material: blood. The origin of the receptors is a girl aged 10 to 17 with multiple sclerosis.

Only a few counts were recorded for this clonotype. V is TRBV12-3 or TRBV12-4 and J is TRBJ1-2; 7 bases map to TRBD1. V shed 5 bases and J 4 bases; nucleotides not matched to a gene: 10. The CDR3 is made up of 15 amino acids. DNA for the CDR3: TGTGCCAGCAGTCCACGGGACAGACCCGGCTATGGCTACACCTTC. It translates to CASSPRDRPGYGYTF.

The CDR3: CASSLDFDRANTEAFF. In nucleotides, the CDR3 is TGCGCCAGCAGCTTGGATTTCGACAGGGCGAACACTGAAGCTTTCTTT. The chain recombines TRBV5-1 with TRBJ1-1; 7 positions agree with TRBD1. Germline lookup yields CDR1 SGHRS and CDR2 YFSETQ. The V gene end was trimmed by 0 bases and the J gene end by 1 base; junction bases not matched to a gene: 6. This CDR3 is 16 amino acids long.

This clonotype is a singleton in its sample. The chain recombines TRBV24-1 with TRBJ2-6, with 7 bases identical to TRBD1. The germline V gene has CDR1 KGHDR and CDR2 SFDVKD. V dropped 7 bases and J dropped 2; count of bases not matched to a gene: 4. The CDR3 covers 15 residues. CDR3 residues: CATSPGGPGANVLTF. CDR3 DNA: TGTGCCACCAGCCCAGGGGGACCTGGGGCCAACGTCCTGACTTTC.

The chain has TRBV7-3 and TRBJ2-1, with 7 bases aligning to TRBD2. The CDR3 length is 16 residues. V was clipped by 2 bases and J by 0 bases; unmatched bases: 4. CDR1 is SGHTA, CDR2 FQGTGA, per germline. The CDR3 here is CASSLGRENSYNEQFF. CDR3 nucleotide sequence: TGTGCCAGCAGCTTAGGGCGGGAGAACTCCTACAATGAGCAGTTCTTC. The whole variable domain, remainder taken from reference TRBV7-3 and TRBJ2-1, is GAGVSQTPSNKVTEKGKYVELRCDPISGHTALYWYRQSLGQGPEFLIYFQGTGAADDSGLPNDRFFAVRPEGSVSTLKIQRTERGDSAVYLCASSLGRENSYNEQFFGPGTRLTVL.

This rearrangement joins TRBV7-9 to TRBJ1-2, with D possibly being TRBD1 (6 bases). The CDR3 spans 16 residues. With 0 bases removed from V and 0 bases from J, the gap between germline ends came to 11 bases. Germline-derived CDR1 and CDR2 are SEHNR and FQNEAQ (reference sequence). CDR3: CASSLAGTLANYGYTF. The CDR3 DNA is TGTGCCAGCAGCTTAGCCGGGACACTTGCTAACTATGGCTACACCTTC.

V usage is TRBV20-1 and J usage is TRBJ2-1; the D gene is possibly TRBD2 (5 bases). Trimming took off 6 bases at V and 7 bases at J, with 13 bases between the two ends. The CDR3 extends over 12 amino acids. Germline V gene sequence: CDR1 DFQATT, CDR2 SNEGSKA (reference sequence). The CDR3 nucleotides read TGCAGTGCATCCCGTAGCGAGAATGAGCAGTTCTTC. It translates to CSASRSENEQFF.

The gene calls are TRBV7-2 and TRBJ1-2, with a tentative D call TRBD1 (6 bases). Between the trimmed V and J ends, which lost 0 bases and 5 bases, there was a span of 13 bases. The CDR3 sequence is 15 residues long. Germline-derived CDR1 and CDR2 are SGHTA and FQGNSA. The DNA for the CDR3 is TGTGCCAGCAGCTTAGCGTTGGGGGGGGCGTATGGCTACACCTTC. Amino acid sequence: CASSLALGGAYGYTF.

This sequence joins TRBV9 and TRBJ2-4; 11 bases are shared with TRBD2. The J call may not be correct, given that the DNA end is closer to TRBJ2-5. Germline-derived CDR1 and CDR2 are SGDLS and YYNGEE. The CDR3 is made up of 16 amino acids. CDR3 DNA: TGTGCCAGCAGCGTGGGAGGTCTAGCGGGAGGAGAGACCCAGTACTTC. Its translation: CASSVGGLAGGETQYF.

This rearrangement joins TRBV5-1 to TRBJ2-5; TRBD2 aligns across 8 bases. Germline loops: CDR1 SGHRS, CDR2 YFSETQ. V trimming: 4 bases; J trimming: 2 bases; junction bases outside the gene matches: 7. The CDR3 length is 15 residues. The CDR3 nucleotides are TGCGCCAGCAGCAAAGCGGGAGTGCCGCAAGAGACCCAGTACTTC. It codes for CASSKAGVPQETQYF.

This sequence joins TRBV6-5 and TRBJ1-2; a possible D gene is TRBD1 (5 bases). This CDR3 is 19 amino acids long. Germline V gene sequence: CDR1 MNHEY, CDR2 SVGAGI. V lost 0 bases and J lost 7, with 27 bases in between. CDR3 residues: CASSYSTRIDVSGSGGYTF. The CDR3 DNA reads TGTGCCAGCAGTTACTCGACAAGGATAGATGTGTCAGGGTCCGGTGGCTACACCTTC.

The CDR3 DNA follows: TGTGCCAGCAGCTTGGACAGGGTGGGCGAAAAACTGTTTTTT. Its translation: CASSLDRVGEKLFF. The chain joins TRBV5-6 to TRBJ1-4, with a weak D call TRBD1 (6 bases). The CDR3 sequence is 14 residues long. V lost 0 bases, J lost 8 bases, and 11 bases lay in between. Germline CDR1 reads SGHDT; CDR2 reads YYEEEE. Using reference TRBV5-6 and TRBJ1-4 for the parts outside the CDR3, the full variable domain is DAGVTQSPTHLIKTRGQQVTLRCSPKSGHDTVSWYQQALGQGPQFIFQYYEEEERQRGNFPDRFSGHQFPNYSSELNVNALLLGDSALYLCASSLDRVGEKLFFGSGTQLSVL.

This clonotype was counted only a few times. V gene TRBV20-1 combines with J gene TRBJ2-7; D gene uncertain. CDR1 and CDR2 from the germline V gene are DFQATT and SNEGSKA (reference sequence). The V end was cut by 0 bases, the J end by 3 bases, with 12 bases between. This CDR3 region has 14 residues. CDR3 loop: CSARDQALLYEQYF. For the CDR3, the DNA is TGCAGTGCTAGAGATCAGGCGCTGCTCTACGAGCAGTACTTC.

The chain couples TRBV10-3 to TRBJ2-3; D is uncertain. The CDR3 contains 12 residues. The germline gives CDR1 ENHRY, CDR2 SYGVKD. V was pared by 5 bases and J by 4 bases, with 7 bases between. The CDR3 nucleotides read TGTGCCATCAGTCCTCGGGCAGATACGCAGTATTTT. Encoded protein: CAISPRADTQYF.

V usage is TRBV29-1 and J usage is TRBJ1-2, with a weak D call TRBD1 (6 bases). CDR1 SQVTM and CDR2 ANQGSEA come from the germline V gene. This CDR3 has 14 residues. The V and J ends lost 5 bases and 5 bases respectively, with 18 bases between them. CDR3 protein: CSVRGRGSMYGYTF. CDR3 DNA: TGCAGCGTTAGGGGCAGGGGTTCAATGTATGGCTACACCTTC.

This clonotype occurred a few times. The V call is TRBV12-3 or TRBV12-4, the J call TRBJ2-4; possibly TRBD1 for D (5 bases). The CDR3 extends over 15 amino acids. With 1 base removed from V and 13 bases from J, the gap between germline ends came to 20 bases. DNA for the CDR3: TGTGCCAGCAGTTTAGATGGACAAGAGCTTTTAAAGCAGTACTTC. It codes for CASSLDGQELLKQYF.

DNA for the CDR3: TGCAGTGCTAGAGATGGCAACATGAACACTGAAGCTTTCTTT. Protein product: CSARDGNMNTEAFF. This rearrangement joins TRBV20-1 to TRBJ1-1, with unresolved D. V shed 0 bases and J shed 0 bases, with 8 bases lying between them. The CDR3 sequence is 14 residues long. Germline-derived CDR1 and CDR2 are DFQATT and SNEGSKA (reference sequence).

This clonotype has a handful of counts. This chain joins TRBV7-2 and TRBJ1-6, with D perhaps TRBD1 (5 bases). The CDR3 covers 15 residues. Trimming took 1 base from V and 6 from J, leaving 10 bases between them. Per germline, CDR1 SGHTA and CDR2 FQGNSA. The CDR3 sequence is CASSLGQSVNSPLHF. CDR3 bases: TGTGCCAGCAGCTTAGGACAGAGCGTTAATTCACCCCTCCACTTT.

The rearrangement uses TRBV7-9 and TRBJ2-5; tentatively, D is TRBD2 (5 bases). Germline values: CDR1 SEHNR, CDR2 FQNEAQ (reference sequence). The CDR3 length is 17 residues. V lost 0 bases and J 1 base, leaving 15 bases between the germline ends. The DNA of the CDR3 is TGTGCCAGCAGCTTAGCAGGAAGAACAGCGGCCCAAGAGACCCAGTACTTC. This sequence encodes CASSLAGRTAAQETQYF.

This clonotype was observed at least ten times. The V and J genes are TRBV12-3 or TRBV12-4 and TRBJ2-5; a weak D match, TRBD1 (5 bases). The length of the CDR3 is 15 residues. Trimming cost V 6 bases and J 6 bases, with 20 bases left between them. CDR3 loop: CASSPTARVRKTQYF. For the CDR3, the DNA is TGTGCCAGCAGCCCGACCGCCAGGGTTCGGAAGACCCAGTACTTC.

The rearrangement joins TRBV4-3 to TRBJ2-7, with 9 positions matching TRBD2. With 0 bases clipped from V and 6 bases from J, the junction kept 9 bases outside the gene matches. Germline V gene data show CDR1 as LGHNA and CDR2 as YSLEER. The CDR3 loop spans 16 amino acids. CDR3 sequence: CASSQERREGRSEQYF. The CDR3 region has the DNA TGCGCCAGCAGCCAAGAGAGGCGGGAGGGCAGGTCCGAGCAGTACTTC.

This clonotype showed up just a few times. The chain links TRBV5-1 to TRBJ1-5; D is possibly TRBD1 (5 bases). CDR3 size: 16 residues. Trimming removed 0 bases at V and 2 bases at J, with 12 bases between. The germline V gene has CDR1 SGHRS and CDR2 YFSETQ. This CDR3 is CASSLEPGSGNQPQHF. The DNA of the CDR3 is TGCGCCAGCAGCTTGGAGCCAGGGTCGGGCAATCAGCCCCAGCATTTT.

This rearrangement joins TRBV7-2 to TRBJ2-1; no definite D call. This CDR3 has 14 residues. Germline-derived CDR1 and CDR2 are SGHTA and FQGNSA. V was trimmed by 1 base and J by 1 base, leaving 5 bases between them. CDR3 in DNA: TGTGCCAGCAGCTTAGATGCTTCCTACAATGAGCAGTTCTTC. Translating gives CASSLDASYNEQFF.

V usage is TRBV6-4 and J usage is TRBJ2-1; tentatively, D is TRBD1 (6 bases). This CDR3 has 14 residues. Germline V CDR1 and CDR2: MRHNA, SNTAGT. V lost 2 bases to trimming and J lost 5 bases, with 10 bases between them. The chain's CDR3 is CASSDRTENNEQFF. In nucleotides, the CDR3 is TGTGCCAGCAGTGACCGGACAGAGAACAATGAGCAGTTCTTC.

The chain joins TRBV5-1 to TRBJ2-1, with 12 bases aligning to TRBD2. Germline CDR1 is SGHRS and CDR2 is YFSETQ. The junction had 12 bases not matched to a gene; V was cut back by 4 bases and J by 13 bases. CDR3 size: 15 residues. DNA of the CDR3: TGCGCCAGCAGCCCTGGAGGGTCTAGCGGGAGGGTCCAGTTCTTC. Translation: CASSPGGSSGRVQFF. Looking up the rest from reference TRBV5-1 and TRBJ2-1 gives the full variable domain: KAGVTQTPRYLIKTRGQQVTLSCSPISGHRSVSWYQQTPGQGLQFLFEYFSETQRNKGNFPGRFSGRQFSNSRSEMNVSTLELGDSALYLCASSPGGSSGRVQFFGPGTRLTVL.

This chain uses TRBV10-2 with TRBJ2-3; 10 positions match TRBD2. The CDR3 extends over 16 amino acids. After removal of 6 bases from V and 4 bases from J, the junction contained 10 bases not matched to a gene. In germline, CDR1 is WSHSY, CDR2 SAAADI. CDR3 DNA sequence: TGCGCCAGCAGCCGAACCACTAGCGGGATGTCAGATACGCAGTATTTT. Protein sequence: CASSRTTSGMSDTQYF.

To note about this clonotype: A junction boundary mismatches the germline segment, possibly from a read error. The chain has TRBV27 and TRBJ2-7; 11 nucleotides agree with TRBD2. Germline CDR1 and CDR2: MNHEY and SMNVEV (reference sequence). The CDR3 runs to 17 residues. CDR3: CASSLSPLAGASYEQYF. CDR3 DNA sequence: TGTGCCAGCAGCTTATCCCCACTAGCGGGAGCGTCCTACGAGCAGTACTTC.

This chain joins TRBV20-1 and TRBJ2-4; 7 bases align to TRBD2. TRBJ2-7 matches the DNA end more closely, so the J call is doubtful. The CDR3 runs to 13 residues. Germline loops: CDR1 DFQATT, CDR2 SNEGSKA (reference sequence). The CDR3 nucleotides are TGCAGTGCTAGTGAGCGGGGTCCCTACGAGCAGTACTTC. Protein sequence: CSASERGPYEQYF.

The chain has TRBV5-1 and TRBJ1-6, with TRBD1 as a possible D gene (5 bases). V gave up 1 base and J gave up 7 bases, with 21 bases separating them. The CDR3 spans 18 residues. Per the germline V gene, CDR1 is SGHRS and CDR2 is YFSETQ. The CDR3 nucleotides are TGCGCCAGCAGCTTGTCCGGGGCCACGTACGAAGGGAATTCACCCCTCCACTTT. It encodes CASSLSGATYEGNSPLHF.

This clonotype has only a few counts. The V gene is TRBV29-1, the J gene TRBJ2-1; D call uncertain. From germline, CDR1 is SQVTM and CDR2 ANQGSEA. The CDR3 runs to 12 residues. Between the trimmed V and J ends, which lost 4 bases and 3 bases, there was a span of 7 bases. In DNA form, the CDR3 reads TGCAGCGTTGTCCCGGTCTACAATGAGCAGTTCTTC. Its translation is CSVVPVYNEQFF.

This clonotype was seen only a few times. The J gene is TRBJ2-7, the V gene TRBV7-2; D gene ambiguous. The germline V gene has CDR1 SGHTA and CDR2 FQGNSA. The CDR3 sequence is 13 residues long. Deletions cut 3 bases from V and 2 bases from J, with 8 bases between. CDR3 loop: CASSFNGPYEQYF. CDR3 nucleotides: TGTGCCAGCAGCTTCAACGGCCCCTACGAGCAGTACTTC.

The chain couples TRBV29-1 to TRBJ1-5, with 7 bases fitting TRBD1. Germline values: CDR1 SQVTM, CDR2 ANQGSEA. CDR3 length equals 13 residues. V was pared by 4 bases and J by 5 bases, with 5 bases of the junction left unmatched. In DNA, the CDR3 is TGCAGCGTTGGGGGACAGTTCGATCAGCCCCAGCATTTT. This gives the protein CSVGGQFDQPQHF. The whole variable domain, filled in from reference TRBV29-1 and TRBJ1-5, reads SAVISQKPSRDICQRGTSLTIQCQVDSQVTMMFWYRQQPGQSLTLIATANQGSEATYESGFVIDKFPISRPNLTFSTLTVSNMSPEDSSIYLCSVGGQFDQPQHFGDGTRLSIL.